This TCR beta chain was recovered during a study of shared clonotypes between healthy human individuals. The CDR3 is 14 amino acids. CDR1 and CDR2 (germline): WSHSY, SAAADI. V shed 3 bases and J shed 1 base, with 6 bases lying between them. Measured with immunoSEQ multiplex PCR; TCRdb has only the in-frame clones, and not every one. The sample has about 490,000 clones, around 80% seen once. The sequencing sample was made of PBMCs. J is TRBJ1-4 and V is TRBV10-2; D is undetermined. The sequence was collected from a woman between 40 and 55 years old in good health. Some clones in this sample may be carry-over from other donors' samples. CDR3 loop: CASSDTETNEKLFF. CDR3 sequence (DNA): TGCGCCAGCAGTGACACTGAAACTAATGAAAAACTGTTTTTT.